This TCR beta chain comes out of a study of cytomegalovirus exposure and HLA in healthy donors. Researchers ran the PCR with 60 Vbeta and 13 Jbeta primers. Profiling relied on immunoSEQ multiplex PCR, and the TCRdb table lists in-frame clones only, not all of them. The data contain 150,000 to 200,000 clones, around 77% of them singletons. These donors, healthy bone marrow donors, were studied. Findings of the study overall: According to reports, the classifier identified cytomegalovirus status with high specificity and sensitivity. Across HLA loci, a later analysis found differing TCR association rates, with DRB1 most and HLA-C fewest. Looking again later, the authors saw that most CMV-associated TCR beta chains seemed HLA-restricted.

V was shortened by 5 bases and J by 5 bases, with 16 bases between the two germline ends. The CDR3 is 15 residues long. The germline CDR1 and CDR2 sequences are MNHNS and SASEGT. Of note for this clone: Antigen unknown.

This TCR came from a man between 60 and 70 years old in good health and CMV-seronegative. The rearrangement joins TRBV6-1 to TRBJ1-5, with D possibly TRBD1 on 6 matching bases. The sample consisted of PBMCs. CDR3 amino acids: CASSHPPQGDQPQHF. The CDR3 region has the DNA TGTGCCAGCAGTCATCCCCCACAGGGAGATCAGCCCCAGCATTTT.